Listed here are 15 T cell receptor beta chains from one sample, sequenced in a study of shared clonotypes between healthy human individuals. Here immunoSEQ multiplex PCR was the method, and the copy in TCRdb shows in-frame clones only, minus some. The sample has 1,100,000 or so clones, more than 75% seen once. The material sequenced was memory CD4+ T cells from PBMCs. Regarding subset: CD45RA-negative fraction. These receptors came from a man aged 18 to 30 in good health. Some clones in this sample may be carry-over from other donors' samples.

This chain links TRBV6-1 with TRBJ1-2; no reliable D call. V was cut by 0 bases and J by 3 bases, with 8 bases left in between. Germline V gene lookup returns CDR1 MNHNS and CDR2 SASEGT. There are 14 residues in the CDR3. CDR3 DNA: TGTGCCAGCAGTGAAGCGAGGCAATACTATGGCTACACCTTC. This translates into CASSEARQYYGYTF.

The chain employs TRBV30 and TRBJ1-3; D gene unclear. Germline CDR1 is GTSNPN and CDR2 is SVGIG (reference sequence). V dropped 5 bases and J dropped 0 bases, with 11 bases sitting between them. This CDR3 region has 14 residues. The CDR3 spells CAWQPGFSGNTIYF. CDR3 DNA sequence: TGTGCCTGGCAACCTGGGTTCTCTGGAAACACCATATATTTT.

This chain connects TRBV27 to TRBJ2-3, with a possible D match to TRBD1 (7 bases). The V end lost 3 bases, the J end lost 1 base, and 17 bases lay between the germline ends. The CDR3 has 17 residues. Germline lookup yields CDR1 MNHEY and CDR2 SMNVEV (reference sequence). CDR3 residues: CASSFDGRRGGTDTQYF. The CDR3 nucleotides are TGTGCCAGCAGTTTCGACGGACGCAGGGGGGGCACAGATACGCAGTATTTT.

This clone was counted a few times. The chain combines TRBV18 with TRBJ1-1; D call uncertain. The CDR3 is 13 amino acids. Germline CDR1 reads KGHSH; CDR2 reads LQKENI. V was trimmed by 5 bases and J by 0 bases, leaving 7 bases between them. CDR3 sequence: CASSSEVNTEAFF. CDR3 DNA sequence: TGTGCCAGCTCATCAGAGGTGAACACTGAAGCTTTCTTT.

The chain carries TRBV28 and TRBJ2-1; possible D gene TRBD2, 5 bases. The V end was cut by 7 bases, the J end by 9 bases, with 13 bases between. The CDR3 spans 12 residues. Germline-derived CDR1 and CDR2 are MDHEN and SYDVKM. CDR3 nucleotide sequence: TGTGCCAGCAACGGGGTCGTCGGTGAGCAGTTCTTC. Protein: CASNGVVGEQFF.

The chain is built from TRBV6-5 and TRBJ1-3; D gene ambiguous. The germline V gene encodes CDR1 MNHEY and CDR2 SVGAGI. The CDR3 runs to 15 residues. The V end was cut by 7 bases, the J end by 0 bases, with 13 bases between. Written as DNA, the CDR3 is TGTGCCAGCAAAGCAGGACGAAGCTCTGGAAACACCATATATTTT. The encoded protein is CASKAGRSSGNTIYF.

This clone was recorded only once. In the same sample, other DNA sequences code for this CDR3. The chain links TRBV11-3 to TRBJ2-3, with unresolved D. The germline V gene has CDR1 SGHNT and CDR2 YENEEA. Trimming took 5 bases from V and 2 from J, leaving 8 bases between them. The CDR3 runs to 13 residues. The CDR3 is CASSLGNTDTQYF. CDR3 DNA sequence: TGTGCCAGCAGCCTAGGGAACACAGATACGCAGTATTTT.

In DNA, the CDR3 is TGTGCCAGCAGCTTATCCCAGGGAGGGGACACTGAAGCTTTCTTT. Its translation: CASSLSQGGDTEAFF. J is TRBJ1-1 and V is TRBV7-2; TRBD1 might be the D (5 bases). The CDR3 covers 15 residues. Trimming pared 2 bases from V and 3 bases from J, leaving 13 bases between. Germline V gene sequence: CDR1 SGHTA, CDR2 FQGNSA.

The chain joins TRBV28 to TRBJ2-5; D is perhaps TRBD2 (6 bases). The better agreement between TRBJ2-7 and the DNA end casts doubt on the J call. There are 15 residues in the CDR3. CDR1 MDHEN and CDR2 SYDVKM come from the germline V gene. The CDR3 is CASSSPGTRSYEQYF. The CDR3 DNA sequence: TGTGCCAGCAGTTCCCCCGGGACTCGATCCTACGAGCAGTACTTC.

The chain joins TRBV6-1 to TRBJ2-3, with a possible D match to TRBD2 (6 bases). V shed 0 bases and J shed 1 base, with 14 bases lying between them. The CDR3 contains 17 residues. Germline values: CDR1 MNHNS, CDR2 SASEGT. The CDR3 coding sequence is TGTGCCAGCAGTGAAGCGCACGCGGGGTTGGGCACAGATACGCAGTATTTT. This sequence encodes CASSEAHAGLGTDTQYF.

This clone was counted ten times or more. The chain combines TRBV28 with TRBJ2-7, with TRBD1 matching over 7 bases. V lost 2 bases, J lost 0 bases, and 4 bases stayed unmatched. The length of the CDR3 is 15 residues. The germline V gene encodes CDR1 MDHEN and CDR2 SYDVKM. CDR3 residues: CASSLRTGSSYEQYF. CDR3 nucleotides: TGTGCCAGCAGTTTAAGGACAGGCAGCTCCTACGAGCAGTACTTC.

The rearrangement joins TRBV5-4 to TRBJ2-6, with 11 positions matching TRBD1. V shed 4 bases, J shed 1 base, and the junction held 10 bases outside the gene matches. The CDR3 is made up of 19 amino acids. Per the germline V gene, CDR1 is SGHNT and CDR2 is YYREEE (reference sequence). The CDR3 DNA reads TGTGCCAGCAGCCCAGGGGACAGGGGGGTCTGGTCTGGGGCCAACGTCCTGACTTTC. Encoded protein: CASSPGDRGVWSGANVLTF.

The J gene is TRBJ2-7, the V gene TRBV18, with 11 positions matching TRBD1. Unmatched junction bases numbered 7, after V lost 4 bases and J lost 2 bases. This CDR3 has 16 amino acids. Germline V lookup: CDR1 KGHSH, CDR2 LQKENI. CDR3 DNA sequence: TGTGCCAGCTCACTGTGGCCGGGACAGGGGGCCTACGAGCAGTACTTC. Its translation: CASSLWPGQGAYEQYF.

This clone is a singleton in its sample. CDR3 sequence reads: CASRLDFGPYNEQFF. CDR3 DNA sequence: TGTGCCAGTAGACTAGACTTTGGGCCTTACAATGAGCAGTTCTTC. The chain couples TRBV19 to TRBJ2-1; a possible D gene is TRBD2 (5 bases). CDR1 and CDR2 (germline): LNHDA, SQIVND (reference sequence). The V end lost 6 bases, the J end lost 4 bases, and 16 bases lay between the germline ends. The CDR3 consists of 15 residues.

CDR3 bases: TGTGCCAGCAGTCCCCCCCGGGACACTGAAGCTTTCTTT. Its protein is CASSPPRDTEAFF. The V call is TRBV28, the J call TRBJ1-1; D remains ambiguous. Trimming removed 5 bases at V and 3 bases at J, with 10 bases between. Germline loops: CDR1 MDHEN, CDR2 SYDVKM. CDR3 size: 13 residues.